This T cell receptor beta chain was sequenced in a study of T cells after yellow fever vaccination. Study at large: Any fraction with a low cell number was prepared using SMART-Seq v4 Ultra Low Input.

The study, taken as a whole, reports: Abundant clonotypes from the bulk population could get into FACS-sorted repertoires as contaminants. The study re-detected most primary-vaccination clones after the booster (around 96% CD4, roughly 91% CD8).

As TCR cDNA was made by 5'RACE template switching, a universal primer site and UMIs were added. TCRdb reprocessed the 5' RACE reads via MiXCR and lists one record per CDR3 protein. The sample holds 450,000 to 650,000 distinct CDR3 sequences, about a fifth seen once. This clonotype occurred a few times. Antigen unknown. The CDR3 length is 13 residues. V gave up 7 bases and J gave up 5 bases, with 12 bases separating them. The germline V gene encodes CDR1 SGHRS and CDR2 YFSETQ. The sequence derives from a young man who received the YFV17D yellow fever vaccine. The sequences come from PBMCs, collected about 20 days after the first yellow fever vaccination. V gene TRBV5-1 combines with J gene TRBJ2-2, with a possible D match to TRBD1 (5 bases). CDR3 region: CASSAGWTGELFF. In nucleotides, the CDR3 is TGCGCCAGCTCGGCAGGGTGGACCGGGGAGCTGTTTTTT.